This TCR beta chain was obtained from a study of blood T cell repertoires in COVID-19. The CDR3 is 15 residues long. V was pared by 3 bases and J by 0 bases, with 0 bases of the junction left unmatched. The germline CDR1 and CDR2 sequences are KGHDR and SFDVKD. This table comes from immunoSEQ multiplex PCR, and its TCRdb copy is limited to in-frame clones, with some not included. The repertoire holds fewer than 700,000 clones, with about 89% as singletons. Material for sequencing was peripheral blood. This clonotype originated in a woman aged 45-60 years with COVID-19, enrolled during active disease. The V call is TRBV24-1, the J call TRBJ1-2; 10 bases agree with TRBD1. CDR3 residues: CATSDGTGANYGYTF. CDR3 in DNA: TGTGCCACCAGTGATGGGACAGGGGCTAACTATGGCTACACCTTC.